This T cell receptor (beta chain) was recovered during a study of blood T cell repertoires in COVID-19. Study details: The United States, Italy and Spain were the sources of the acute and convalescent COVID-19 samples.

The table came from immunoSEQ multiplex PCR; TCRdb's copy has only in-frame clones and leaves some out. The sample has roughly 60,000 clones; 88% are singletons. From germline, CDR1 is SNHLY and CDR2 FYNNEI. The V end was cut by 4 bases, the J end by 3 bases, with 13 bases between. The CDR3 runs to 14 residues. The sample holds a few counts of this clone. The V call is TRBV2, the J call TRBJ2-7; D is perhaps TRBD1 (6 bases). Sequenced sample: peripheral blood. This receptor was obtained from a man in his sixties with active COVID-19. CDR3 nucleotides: TGTGCCAGCAGTGGCTGGGACACTCTCTACGAGCAGTACTTC. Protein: CASSGWDTLYEQYF.